This note documents a single T cell receptor beta chain sequence. Antigen unknown. The data were obtained in a study of a mutant IDH1 vaccine in newly diagnosed glioma. General study results and limits: It seemed that pseudoprogression was not linked to changes in the top peripheral T cell clonotypes.

Produced via immunoSEQ multiplex PCR; TCRdb's table is partial and in-frame only. The sample includes 60,000 or so clones, approximately 90% of them seen just once. Time point here: week 5, during vaccination. Each dose of the vaccine consisted of 300 ug of mutant IDH1 20-mer peptide, with topical imiquimod. This receptor was identified in a middle-aged woman with glioma. Sequences were derived from PBMCs, sampled from a glioma patient whose treatment included an IDH1 peptide vaccine.

In DNA, the CDR3 is TGTGCCAGCAGTTTAGGGCAGGGGGCTATCGGCACTGAAGCTTTCTTT. This gives the protein CASSLGQGAIGTEAFF. The chain employs TRBV27 and TRBJ1-1; 8 bases are a match to TRBD1. The CDR3 consists of 16 residues. Germline lookup yields CDR1 MNHEY and CDR2 SMNVEV (reference sequence). With V trimmed by 2 bases and J by 4 bases, 9 bases remained unmatched.